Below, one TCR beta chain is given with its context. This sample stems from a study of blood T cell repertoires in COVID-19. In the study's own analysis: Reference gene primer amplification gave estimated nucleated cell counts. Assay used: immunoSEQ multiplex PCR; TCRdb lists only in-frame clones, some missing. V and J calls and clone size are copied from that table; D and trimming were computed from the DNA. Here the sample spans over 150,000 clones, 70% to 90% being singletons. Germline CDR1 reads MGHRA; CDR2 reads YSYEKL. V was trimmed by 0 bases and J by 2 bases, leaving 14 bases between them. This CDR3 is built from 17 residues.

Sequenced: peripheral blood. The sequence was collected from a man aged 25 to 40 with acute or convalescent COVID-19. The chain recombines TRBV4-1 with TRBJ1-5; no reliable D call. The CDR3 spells CASSQDTSLRGNQPQHF. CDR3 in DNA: TGCGCCAGCAGCCAAGATACAAGCCTGAGGGGCAATCAGCCCCAGCATTTT.